Following are 26 T cell receptor beta chains from one sample sequenced in a study of shared clonotypes between healthy human individuals. Naivety among CD8 cells was defined by CD45RO negativity and positive CCR7 selection, thereby excluding terminally differentiated effector memory CD45RA+ cells. The protocol was immunoSEQ multiplex PCR, while the TCRdb copy is restricted to in-frame clones and leaves out a portion. The table lists around 1,900,000 clones, 93% of them singletons, with approximately 1.6% in the top ten. The material sequenced was naive CD8+ T cells from PBMCs. These receptors all come from a man aged 18 to 30 in good health. Some clones in this sample may be carry-over from other donors' samples.

The rearrangement joins TRBV7-9 to TRBJ2-7; a weak D match, TRBD1 (8 bases). From germline, CDR1 is SEHNR and CDR2 FQNEAQ (reference sequence). V was pared by 5 bases and J by 6 bases, with 17 bases between. CDR3 length: 14 amino acids. CDR3 in DNA: TGTGCCAGCAGCCCCGGGGGGACAGGCGCCGAGCAGTACTTC. This translates into CASSPGGTGAEQYF.

J is TRBJ2-7 and V is TRBV7-9; 10 positions agree with TRBD1. CDR1 and CDR2 from the germline V gene are SEHNR and FQNEAQ (reference sequence). The V segment lost 4 bases and the J segment 2 bases; nucleotides outside the gene matches: 11. CDR3 length equals 17 residues. CDR3 protein: CASSSLRVGQGAYEQYF. In nucleotides, the CDR3 is TGTGCCAGCAGCTCGCTCCGAGTAGGACAGGGGGCCTACGAGCAGTACTTC.

V usage is TRBV10-3 and J usage is TRBJ2-1; D call uncertain. CDR1 and CDR2 (germline): ENHRY, SYGVKD. This CDR3 region has 14 residues. V lost 0 bases and J 2 bases, leaving 5 bases between the germline ends. The CDR3 here is CAISESIPYNEQFF. CDR3 coding DNA: TGTGCCATCAGTGAGTCTATCCCCTACAATGAGCAGTTCTTC.

The gene calls are TRBV15 and TRBJ1-4; no reliable D call. Trimming shortened V by 6 bases and J by 4 bases, and 9 bases separated the two germline ends. The CDR3 is made up of 13 amino acids. The germline CDR1 and CDR2 sequences are LNHNV and YYDKDF (reference sequence). This CDR3 is CATRRRVNEKLFF. Here the CDR3 DNA reads TGTGCCACCAGGCGGAGGGTTAATGAAAAACTGTTTTTT.

The chain uses TRBV7-9 and TRBJ1-4; no definite D call. V dropped 1 base and J dropped 4 bases, with 10 bases sitting between them. Germline V gives CDR1 SEHNR, CDR2 FQNEAQ (reference sequence). CDR3 size: 15 residues. CDR3 DNA: TGTGCCAGCAGCTTAGGTGGATTCGTTAATGAAAAACTGTTTTTT. Encoded protein: CASSLGGFVNEKLFF.

The rearrangement uses TRBV15 and TRBJ1-3, with D unclear. Trimming left V 5 bases short and J 3 bases short, with 14 bases between. The CDR3 extends over 15 amino acids. Germline V gene data show CDR1 as LNHNV and CDR2 as YYDKDF (reference sequence). In DNA, the CDR3 is TGTGCCACCAGCTCCCCGATAAGTGGTGGAAACACCATATATTTT. It encodes CATSSPISGGNTIYF. The full variable domain, in which reference TRBV15 and TRBJ1-3 provide the parts outside the CDR3, is DAMVIQNPRYQVTQFGKPVTLSCSQTLNHNVMYWYQQKSSQAPKLLFHYYDKDFNNEADTPDNFQSRRPNTSFCFLDIRSPGLGDTAMYLCATSSPISGGNTIYFGEGSWLTVV.

In regard to this clone: One end of the junction does not line up with germline, which may come from a read error. The sample carries other DNA sequences with the same CDR3. The V gene is TRBV28, the J gene TRBJ1-1; D call uncertain. Germline CDR1 MDHEN, CDR2 SYDVKM. The CDR3 spans 10 residues. In DNA, the CDR3 is TGTGCCACACCCGTAACTGAAGCTTTTTTT. Its protein is CATPVTEAFF.

In its sample, this clone was seen a few times. Different DNA sequences within this sample yield the same CDR3. V usage is TRBV5-1 and J usage is TRBJ1-5; D remains unclear. The germline V and J ends were trimmed by 0 bases and 1 base, with 8 bases remaining between them. The V gene's germline CDR1 is SGHRS and CDR2 YFSETQ. CDR3 length equals 15 residues. CDR3 DNA sequence: TGCGCCAGCAGCTTGGATCGGTCGAGCAATCAGCCCCAGCATTTT. This sequence encodes CASSLDRSSNQPQHF.

The chain uses TRBV30 and TRBJ1-2, with 12 bases matching TRBD1. V was clipped by 2 bases and J by 4 bases; unmatched bases: 8. The CDR3 extends over 16 amino acids. Per germline, CDR1 GTSNPN and CDR2 SVGIG (reference sequence). CDR3 coding DNA: TGTGCCTGGAGTCCCGGGACAGGGGGCGCTCCCTATGGCTACACCTTC. Translation gives CAWSPGTGGAPYGYTF.

In DNA form, the CDR3 reads TGCGCCAGCAGCTTGTCCGGACAGGGAAGCTATGGCTACACCTTC. Amino acid sequence: CASSLSGQGSYGYTF. The V gene is TRBV5-1, the J gene TRBJ1-2; 8 nucleotides agree with TRBD1. The CDR3 is 15 residues long. Germline V gene sequence: CDR1 SGHRS, CDR2 YFSETQ. J lost 4 bases, V lost 1 base, and 6 bases had no gene match.

This chain links TRBV6-1 with TRBJ2-5; D is uncertain. Germline V gene data show CDR1 as MNHNS and CDR2 as SASEGT. Trimming pared 9 bases from V and 1 base from J, leaving 9 bases between. The CDR3 length is 12 residues. Here the CDR3 reads CASRARQETQYF. The CDR3 bases are TGTGCCAGTCGCGCCCGCCAAGAGACCCAGTACTTC.

This rearrangement joins TRBV21-1 to TRBJ2-7. TRBV21-1 constitutes a pseudogene. The CDR3 has 15 residues. CDR3 loop: CASSKARARTWEQYF. Written as DNA, the CDR3 is TGTGCCAGCAGCAAAGCCCGGGCCAGGACCTGGGAGCAGTACTTC.

The genes are TRBV30 and TRBJ2-2, with D uncertain. The length of the CDR3 is 15 residues. Germline V gene data show CDR1 as GTSNPN and CDR2 as SVGIG (reference sequence). Trimming took off 4 bases at V and 0 bases at J, with 12 bases between the two ends. In DNA, the CDR3 is TGTGCCTGGAAGTTAAGGACGGCGAACACCGGGGAGCTGTTTTTT. The encoded protein is CAWKLRTANTGELFF. Filled out from reference TRBV30 and TRBJ2-2, the complete variable domain reads SQTIHQWPATLVQPVGSPLSLECTVEGTSNPNLYWYRQAAGRGLQLLFYSVGIGQISSEVPQNLSASRPQDRQFILSSKKLLLSDSGFYLCAWKLRTANTGELFFGEGSRLTVL.

The chain has TRBV11-2 and TRBJ2-1, with a weak D call TRBD1 (6 bases). V was cut by 5 bases and J by 8 bases, with 22 bases left in between. Germline CDR1 and CDR2: SGHAT and FQNNGV. The CDR3 loop spans 16 amino acids. CDR3 in amino acids: CASSRGGADLSHEQFF. In DNA, the CDR3 is TGTGCCAGCAGCCGAGGGGGAGCAGACCTGTCCCATGAGCAGTTCTTC. The complete variable domain, with remaining parts taken from reference TRBV11-2 and TRBJ2-1, reads EAGVAQSPRYKIIEKRQSVAFWCNPISGHATLYWYQQILGQGPKLLIQFQNNGVVDDSQLPKDRFSAERLKGVDSTLKIQPAKLEDSAVYLCASSRGGADLSHEQFFGPGTRLTVL.

The CDR3 bases are TGTGCCAGCAGCCTGAGGCGAAGGAATCAGCCCCAGCATTTT. As protein: CASSLRRRNQPQHF. The chain links TRBV5-6 to TRBJ1-5; D is uncertain. The CDR3 contains 14 residues. V lost 4 bases and J lost 4, with 12 bases in between. Germline assignment: CDR1 SGHDT and CDR2 YYEEEE.

The rearrangement joins TRBV6-1 to TRBJ1-2; 7 bases line up with TRBD1. CDR1 is MNHNS, CDR2 SASEGT, per germline. CDR3 size: 14 residues. V trimming: 3 bases; J trimming: 4 bases; junction bases outside the gene matches: 5. CDR3 nucleotide sequence: TGTGCCAGCAGTGAGCGGACAGGCCCCTATGGCTACACCTTC. As protein: CASSERTGPYGYTF.

The rearrangement joins TRBV29-1 to TRBJ2-1, with D perhaps matching TRBD1 or TRBD2 (5 bases each). Trimming pared 0 bases from V and 7 bases from J, leaving 19 bases between. In germline, CDR1 is SQVTM, CDR2 ANQGSEA. CDR3 length: 16 amino acids. CDR3 amino acids: CSVEEQGDGDWNEQFF. The CDR3 DNA is TGCAGCGTTGAAGAACAAGGGGACGGGGATTGGAATGAGCAGTTCTTC.

The CDR3 DNA sequence: TGTGCCAGCAGTCAACTGCCAGGGACTAGCTGGAATGAGCAGTTCTTC. This encodes CASSQLPGTSWNEQFF. The J gene is TRBJ2-1, the V gene TRBV27; 9 nucleotides match TRBD2. This CDR3 is built from 16 residues. The germline V gene has CDR1 MNHEY and CDR2 SMNVEV (reference sequence). The V gene end was trimmed by 5 bases and the J gene end by 7 bases; junction bases not matched to a gene: 12.

The chain links TRBV25-1 to TRBJ2-5; no definite D call. Trimming took off 0 bases at V and 1 base at J, with 9 bases between the two ends. Germline V CDR1 and CDR2: MGHDK, SYGVNS. CDR3 size: 15 residues. Here the CDR3 DNA reads TGTGCCAGCAGTGAATACGTAGTAGTCCAAGAGACCCAGTACTTC. Translation: CASSEYVVVQETQYF. The complete variable domain, with remaining parts taken from reference TRBV25-1 and TRBJ2-5, reads EADIYQTPRYLVIGTGKKITLECSQTMGHDKMYWYQQDPGMELHLIHYSYGVNSTEKGDLSSESTVSRIRTEHFPLTLESARPSHTSQYLCASSEYVVVQETQYFGPGTRLLVL.

The chain links TRBV5-5 to TRBJ1-2; possibly TRBD1 for D (5 bases). CDR3 size: 16 residues. With 4 bases removed from V and 8 bases from J, the gap between germline ends came to 24 bases. CDR1 and CDR2 from the germline V gene are SGHKS and YYEKEE (reference sequence). The CDR3 region is CASSPLEIPAGGGYTF. Written as DNA, the CDR3 is TGTGCCAGCAGCCCACTGGAGATCCCGGCCGGGGGAGGCTACACCTTC.

The chain employs TRBV7-9 and TRBJ2-3, with a possible D match to TRBD1 (6 bases). The CDR3 covers 18 residues. V was shortened by 2 bases and J by 0 bases, with 18 bases between the two germline ends. Germline CDR1 reads SEHNR; CDR2 reads FQNEAQ (reference sequence). The CDR3 DNA reads as TGTGCCAGCAGCTTAAGGGGGTTCGGGGCCCCTAGCACAGATACGCAGTATTTT. Its translation is CASSLRGFGAPSTDTQYF.

V gene TRBV2 combines with J gene TRBJ2-1, with 7 bases matching TRBD2. Trimming took 4 bases from V and 2 from J; bases not matched to a gene: 20. This CDR3 contains 20 residues. The germline CDR1 and CDR2 sequences are SNHLY and FYNNEI. CDR3 sequence reads: CASSGSRALASGATYNEQFF. The CDR3, as DNA: TGTGCCAGCAGTGGAAGCAGGGCTTTAGCTAGCGGTGCTACCTACAATGAGCAGTTCTTC.

The CDR3 region is CASSHIHTSPYEQYF. The CDR3 DNA sequence: TGTGCCAGCAGCCATATACACACTAGTCCCTACGAGCAGTACTTC. The chain recombines TRBV7-9 with TRBJ2-7; TRBD2 is a possible D gene (5 bases). The length of the CDR3 is 15 residues. Germline CDR1 and CDR2: SEHNR and FQNEAQ (reference sequence). The V end was cut by 5 bases, the J end by 2 bases, with 16 bases between.

The V gene is TRBV11-2, the J gene TRBJ2-7; 10 nucleotides match TRBD2. This CDR3 spans 13 amino acids. Germline V lookup: CDR1 SGHAT, CDR2 FQNNGV. Trimming cost V 5 bases and J 9 bases; bases outside gene matches: 7. The CDR3 region is CASSPGTSVWQYF. DNA for the CDR3: TGTGCCAGCAGCCCAGGGACTAGCGTATGGCAGTACTTC.

The V call is TRBV14, the J call TRBJ2-1, with D perhaps TRBD2 (5 bases). The CDR3 is 15 residues long. Trimming removed 4 bases from V and 5 bases from J, with 15 bases in between. Germline V gene lookup returns CDR1 SGHDN and CDR2 FVKESK. CDR3 region: CASSLSGFWDNEQFF. The CDR3 nucleotides are TGTGCCAGCAGCCTCTCGGGGTTCTGGGACAATGAGCAGTTCTTC. The full variable domain, with the rest looked up from reference TRBV14 and TRBJ2-1, is EAGVTQFPSHSVIEKGQTVTLRCDPISGHDNLYWYRRVMGKEIKFLLHFVKESKQDESGMPNNRFLAERTGGTYSTLKVQPAELEDSGVYFCASSLSGFWDNEQFFGPGTRLTVL.

The genes are TRBV28 and TRBJ2-1, with 7 bases that match TRBD2. Unmatched junction bases numbered 10, after V lost 7 bases and J lost 4 bases. The germline gives CDR1 MDHEN, CDR2 SYDVKM. The CDR3 contains 15 residues. The CDR3 spells CASTPRQGLYNEQFF. CDR3 nucleotide sequence: TGTGCCAGCACCCCACGCCAGGGACTATACAATGAGCAGTTCTTC. The entire variable domain, with the rest obtained from reference TRBV28 and TRBJ2-1, is as follows: DVKVTQSSRYLVKRTGEKVFLECVQDMDHENMFWYRQDPGLGLRLIYFSYDVKMKEKGDIPEGYSVSREKKERFSLILESASTNQTSMYLCASTPRQGLYNEQFFGPGTRLTVL.